These 30 T cell receptor beta chains were sequenced from one sample in a study of identifying expanded T cells in peripheral blood. The data were produced by immunoSEQ multiplex PCR, yet TCRdb's version contains in-frame clones alone and is incomplete. The sample has roughly 100,000 clones, around 88% seen once; the top ten hold less than 15%. Sample: blood. The receptors stem from a person aged 18 to 70 in good health.

J is TRBJ1-1 and V is TRBV18; D might be TRBD1 (5 bases). The CDR3 covers 15 residues. In germline, CDR1 is KGHSH, CDR2 LQKENI. V lost 3 bases to trimming and J lost 3 bases, with 14 bases between them. CDR3 sequence (DNA): TGTGCCAGCTCACCCTGGGTAGGGGTGGACACTGAAGCTTTCTTT. As protein: CASSPWVGVDTEAFF.

A single count supports this clone. The chain couples TRBV19 to TRBJ1-5; D is undetermined. Germline values: CDR1 LNHDA, CDR2 SQIVND (reference sequence). This CDR3 contains 14 residues. V was pared by 10 bases and J by 3 bases, with 16 bases between. The CDR3 region is CATAASAHNQPQHF. CDR3 nucleotide sequence: TGTGCCACCGCGGCTTCGGCTCACAATCAGCCCCAGCATTTT.

The chain links TRBV7-2 to TRBJ1-5; D is undetermined. The CDR3 is 13 residues long. V was trimmed by 1 base and J by 7 bases, leaving 8 bases between them. From germline, CDR1 is SGHTA and CDR2 FQGNSA. The CDR3 here is CASSLGARQPQHF. The CDR3, as DNA: TGTGCCAGCAGCTTAGGGGCCAGGCAGCCCCAGCATTTT.

V gene TRBV7-6 combines with J gene TRBJ1-1, with D perhaps TRBD1 (6 bases). V dropped 1 base and J dropped 5 bases, with 17 bases sitting between them. This CDR3 has 16 amino acids. Germline-derived CDR1 and CDR2 are SGHVS and FNYEAQ. The CDR3 DNA reads as TGTGCCAGCAGCTTAGGTGGAGGGGGTAGAGGAACTGAAGCTTTCTTT. Amino acids: CASSLGGGGRGTEAFF.

The genes are TRBV19 and TRBJ1-1; weak D call: TRBD1 (6 bases). CDR1 LNHDA and CDR2 SQIVND come from the germline V gene (reference sequence). The CDR3 is 13 residues long. V shed 5 bases and J shed 6 bases, with 13 bases lying between them. The CDR3 spells CASSVKGGAEAFF. The CDR3 DNA is TGTGCCAGTAGTGTCAAGGGGGGGGCTGAAGCTTTCTTT.

V and J are TRBV27 and TRBJ1-1; D is unresolved. Germline V gene sequence: CDR1 MNHEY, CDR2 SMNVEV (reference sequence). Trimming removed 5 bases from V and 0 bases from J, with 10 bases in between. The CDR3 runs to 14 residues. The CDR3, as DNA: TGTGCCAGCAGTCGATACTCCTTGAACACTGAAGCTTTCTTT. As protein: CASSRYSLNTEAFF.

This chain connects TRBV9 to TRBJ1-2; tentatively, D is TRBD1 (6 bases). CDR3 length equals 14 residues. Germline V gives CDR1 SGDLS, CDR2 YYNGEE. V dropped 3 bases and J dropped 8 bases, with 17 bases sitting between them. CDR3 sequence (DNA): TGTGCCAGCAGCGCAGAACAGGGTTTTCAGGGCTACACCTTC. Amino acids: CASSAEQGFQGYTF. Complete variable domain (other parts from reference TRBV9 and TRBJ1-2): DSGVTQTPKHLITATGQRVTLRCSPRSGDLSVYWYQQSLDQGLQFLIQYYNGEERAKGNILERFSAQQFPDLHSELNLSSLELGDSALYFCASSAEQGFQGYTFGSGTRLTVV.

A few counts support this clone. The chain joins TRBV6-4 to TRBJ1-2, with D perhaps TRBD1 (6 bases). Germline V gives CDR1 MRHNA, CDR2 SNTAGT. There are 15 residues in the CDR3. Between the trimmed V and J ends, which lost 3 bases and 4 bases, there was a span of 15 bases. In DNA form, the CDR3 reads TGTGCCAGCAGTGAAGAACAGGGATCGGGCTATGGCTACACCTTC. Translated: CASSEEQGSGYGYTF.

The chain joins TRBV19 to TRBJ2-3; 8 bases match TRBD2. Trimming cost V 6 bases and J 2 bases; bases outside gene matches: 10. Per germline, CDR1 LNHDA and CDR2 SQIVND (reference sequence). This CDR3 comprises 16 residues. CDR3 in amino acids: CASSPKLAVITDTQYF. Written as DNA, the CDR3 is TGTGCCAGTAGCCCTAAACTAGCGGTTATCACAGATACGCAGTATTTT.

The V and J genes are TRBV29-1 and TRBJ2-6; D is possibly TRBD2 (6 bases). Looked up from germline, CDR1 is SQVTM and CDR2 is ANQGSEA. V was trimmed by 5 bases and J by 2 bases, leaving 13 bases between them. CDR3 length equals 15 residues. The CDR3 loop reads CSVKPGLPGANVLTF. CDR3 nucleotides: TGCAGCGTTAAACCGGGACTCCCTGGGGCCAACGTCCTGACTTTC.

The chain carries TRBV9 and TRBJ2-6; D remains ambiguous. The CDR3 runs 16 residues. In germline, CDR1 is SGDLS, CDR2 YYNGEE. V was clipped by 0 bases and J by 1 base, with 8 bases between them. CDR3 DNA sequence: TGTGCCAGCAGCGTAGTATTGGGATCTGGGGCCAACGTCCTGACTTTC. Its protein product is CASSVVLGSGANVLTF.

Only one count was recorded for this clone. The gene calls are TRBV11-1 and TRBJ2-1, with 7 bases aligning to TRBD2. The trim removed 5 bases at V and 0 bases at J, leaving 4 bases unmatched. The CDR3 contains 15 residues. Germline assignment: CDR1 SGHAT and CDR2 FQDESV (reference sequence). CDR3 DNA sequence: TGTGCCAGCAGCATACGACTAGCCTCCTACAATGAGCAGTTCTTC. This codes for CASSIRLASYNEQFF.

The J gene is TRBJ1-3, the V gene TRBV4-3; D not resolved. CDR3 length equals 15 residues. V was trimmed by 0 bases and J by 0 bases, leaving 6 bases between them. Per germline, CDR1 LGHNA and CDR2 YSLEER. As DNA, the CDR3 is TGCGCCAGCAGCCAAGAAGGTTACTCTGGAAACACCATATATTTT. This codes for CASSQEGYSGNTIYF.

This chain connects TRBV11-2 to TRBJ1-4; no clear D gene. CDR1 is SGHAT and CDR2 is FQNNGV in the germline V gene. The CDR3 consists of 14 residues. V was pared by 5 bases and J by 5 bases, with 12 bases between. Here the CDR3 DNA reads TGTGCCAGCAGCGCAGGAGGCTGGAATGAAAAACTGTTTTTT. Translation gives CASSAGGWNEKLFF.

The rearrangement uses TRBV11-3 and TRBJ2-7, with TRBD1 identical over 11 bases. The germline V gene has CDR1 SGHNT and CDR2 YENEEA. The CDR3 loop spans 14 amino acids. J gave up 5 bases and V 3 bases, and 3 bases lay outside the gene matches. The CDR3 bases are TGTGCCAGCAGCTTGGGACAGGGGGACGACGAGCAGTACTTC. This gives the protein CASSLGQGDDEQYF.

This clone was seen only once. V gene TRBV5-1 combines with J gene TRBJ2-3; possibly TRBD2 for D (5 bases). Germline CDR1 and CDR2: SGHRS and YFSETQ. The V end was cut by 2 bases, the J end by 3 bases, with 10 bases between. The CDR3 loop spans 14 amino acids. The CDR3 spells CASSFGGITDTQYF. CDR3 nucleotide sequence: TGCGCCAGCAGCTTTGGAGGAATAACAGATACGCAGTATTTT. The whole variable domain, filled in from reference TRBV5-1 and TRBJ2-3, reads KAGVTQTPRYLIKTRGQQVTLSCSPISGHRSVSWYQQTPGQGLQFLFEYFSETQRNKGNFPGRFSGRQFSNSRSEMNVSTLELGDSALYLCASSFGGITDTQYFGPGTRLTVL.

The rearrangement joins TRBV11-3 to TRBJ2-1; 9 positions match TRBD2. V lost 5 bases, J lost 9 bases, and 20 bases stayed unmatched. This CDR3 region has 18 residues. Germline V lookup: CDR1 SGHNT, CDR2 YENEEA. The CDR3 nucleotides are TGTGCCAGCAGCCCCGCGGCCTCGCGGGGGGGCCGTTTAGGTGAGCAGTTCTTC. It yields the protein CASSPAASRGGRLGEQFF.

The chain employs TRBV7-8 and TRBJ2-3, with 12 positions matching TRBD2. CDR3 length equals 17 residues. The V gene end was trimmed by 5 bases and the J gene end by 6 bases; junction bases not matched to a gene: 12. In germline, CDR1 is SGHVS, CDR2 FQNEAQ. The CDR3 DNA sequence: TGTGCCAGCAGCCCCTCTACAAGGCTAGCGGGAGGGGATACGCAGTATTTT. This sequence encodes CASSPSTRLAGGDTQYF.

This clone was observed a single time. This chain uses TRBV13 with TRBJ2-7; weak D call: TRBD1 (5 bases). Trimming left V 0 bases short and J 2 bases short, with 8 bases between. Looked up from germline, CDR1 is PRHDT and CDR2 is FYEKMQ (reference sequence). The CDR3 extends over 14 amino acids. The CDR3 is CASSLGDNTYEQYF. The CDR3 bases are TGTGCCAGCAGCTTAGGGGACAACACCTACGAGCAGTACTTC.

This clone was counted once. This chain connects TRBV11-2 to TRBJ2-1; 11 bases agree with TRBD2. Germline V CDR1 and CDR2: SGHAT, FQNNGV. Trimming at V came to 5 bases and at J to 10 bases, leaving 10 bases not matched to a gene. The CDR3 is 15 amino acids. Here the CDR3 DNA reads TGTGCCAGCAGCCCGAGGCTAGCGGGGGGTGAAGAGCAGTTCTTC. It yields the protein CASSPRLAGGEEQFF.

This chain connects TRBV7-9 to TRBJ2-7; D is unresolved. V lost 5 bases to trimming and J lost 0 bases, with 2 bases between them. The CDR3 contains 11 residues. Germline CDR1 reads SEHNR; CDR2 reads FQNEAQ (reference sequence). CDR3 region: CASSVSYEQYF. The CDR3 DNA reads TGTGCCAGCAGCGTCTCCTACGAGCAGTACTTC.

V is TRBV7-3 and J is TRBJ2-1; 10 positions agree with TRBD2. Germline trimming cut 4 bases from V and 10 bases from J; bases unmatched to any gene: 4. The germline CDR1 and CDR2 sequences are SGHTA and FQGTGA. This CDR3 is built from 13 residues. The CDR3 region is CASSSGLAEEQFF. The CDR3 nucleotides are TGTGCCAGCAGCTCAGGACTAGCGGAAGAGCAGTTCTTC. The full variable domain, in which reference TRBV7-3 and TRBJ2-1 provide the parts outside the CDR3, is GAGVSQTPSNKVTEKGKYVELRCDPISGHTALYWYRQSLGQGPEFLIYFQGTGAADDSGLPNDRFFAVRPEGSVSTLKIQRTERGDSAVYLCASSSGLAEEQFFGPGTRLTVL.

This sequence joins TRBV27 and TRBJ2-1; D unclear. Trimming left V 4 bases short and J 6 bases short, with 13 bases between. Germline values: CDR1 MNHEY, CDR2 SMNVEV (reference sequence). The CDR3 consists of 14 residues. The CDR3, as DNA: TGTGCCAGCAGTTCCGCCCCTAGTTCCAATGAGCAGTTCTTC. This sequence encodes CASSSAPSSNEQFF.

J is TRBJ2-1 and V is TRBV28; 9 nucleotides match TRBD1. V lost 2 bases to trimming and J lost 8 bases; unmatched junction nucleotides: 7. There are 15 residues in the CDR3. Germline-derived CDR1 and CDR2 are MDHEN and SYDVKM. The CDR3 spells CASSLGTGTIHEQFF. The CDR3 coding sequence is TGTGCCAGCAGTTTAGGGACAGGGACGATTCATGAGCAGTTCTTC.

This rearrangement joins TRBV5-6 to TRBJ1-1; D possibly corresponds to TRBD1 (5 bases). Per germline, CDR1 SGHDT and CDR2 YYEEEE. The V gene lost 4 bases and the J gene lost 9 bases, with 10 bases spanning the gap. The CDR3 contains 11 residues. The DNA of the CDR3 is TGTGCCAGCAGCACCACGGGGCAAGCTTTCTTT. Encoded protein: CASSTTGQAFF.

The chain employs TRBV11-2 and TRBJ2-7; 8 bases are a match to TRBD2. Germline lookup yields CDR1 SGHAT and CDR2 FQNNGV. The V and J ends lost 0 bases and 6 bases, in that order; junction bases with no gene match: 10. The CDR3 covers 16 residues. The CDR3 coding sequence is TGTGCCAGCAGCTTAGATACCGGGGGGGGCCTGCGCGAGCAGTACTTC. Translation gives CASSLDTGGGLREQYF.

The J gene is TRBJ2-5, the V gene TRBV7-2; D might be TRBD1 (5 bases). CDR1 and CDR2 from the germline V gene are SGHTA and FQGNSA. V shed 5 bases and J shed 2 bases, with 12 bases lying between them. The CDR3 runs 14 residues. This chain's CDR3 is CASSAQDTQETQYF. The CDR3 nucleotides are TGTGCCAGCAGCGCGCAGGACACGCAAGAGACCCAGTACTTC.

In its sample, this clone was seen a few times. Other nucleotide sequences from this sample produce the same CDR3. The genes are TRBV7-9 and TRBJ1-2; no definite D call. Germline V lookup: CDR1 SEHNR, CDR2 FQNEAQ (reference sequence). The CDR3 extends over 13 amino acids. V lost 1 base to trimming and J lost 4 bases, with 7 bases between them. The CDR3 protein is CASSLDGSYGYTF. CDR3 sequence (DNA): TGTGCCAGCAGCTTAGACGGGAGCTATGGCTACACCTTC.

The rearrangement uses TRBV18 and TRBJ1-1; maybe TRBD1 (5 bases). Looked up from germline, CDR1 is KGHSH and CDR2 is LQKENI. The CDR3 loop spans 12 amino acids. V was trimmed by 6 bases and J by 11 bases, leaving 16 bases between them. The CDR3 sequence is CASSPERQLAFF. Written as DNA, the CDR3 is TGTGCCAGCTCCCCAGAGAGACAGTTGGCTTTCTTT.

This clone was detected once. The V gene is TRBV14, the J gene TRBJ2-7; the D gene is possibly TRBD1 (6 bases). CDR1 and CDR2 (germline): SGHDN, FVKESK. The ends were cut back, 4 bases at V and 5 bases at J, with 15 bases in the middle. CDR3 length: 14 residues. This CDR3 is CASSRHRDGDEQYF. CDR3 nucleotide sequence: TGTGCCAGCAGCCGACACAGGGACGGCGACGAGCAGTACTTC.